One sample yielded the 30 T cell receptor beta chains listed below, sequenced in a study of Ad26.COV2.S vaccination and SARS-CoV-2 variants. This table comes from immunoSEQ multiplex PCR, and its TCRdb copy is limited to in-frame clones, with some not included. Of over 400,000 clones listed, 92% are singletons. Treatment described: some 20 received Ad26.COV2.S at low or high dose, single or two shots; 5 received placebo; per-sample allocation not given. All samples were drawn on day 63, counting from the first vaccine or placebo injection. Sequenced material: peripheral blood, taken in a trial of Ad26.COV2.S vaccine versus placebo. The source of these receptors is a person between 18 and 65 years old who received the Ad26.COV2.S COVID-19 vaccine or a placebo.

V gene TRBV28 combines with J gene TRBJ1-5; TRBD1 matches 9 bases. This CDR3 has 15 residues. V lost 7 bases and J lost 3; bases outside the gene matches: 7. CDR1 is MDHEN and CDR2 is SYDVKM in the germline V gene. The CDR3 region has the DNA TGTGCCAGCATTGGACAGGGGATATACAATCAGCCCCAGCATTTT. Encoded protein: CASIGQGIYNQPQHF. Full variable domain (missing parts from reference TRBV28 and TRBJ1-5): DVKVTQSSRYLVKRTGEKVFLECVQDMDHENMFWYRQDPGLGLRLIYFSYDVKMKEKGDIPEGYSVSREKKERFSLILESASTNQTSMYLCASIGQGIYNQPQHFGDGTRLSIL.

The chain links TRBV7-9 to TRBJ1-4; 7 bases fit TRBD1. The V gene's germline CDR1 is SEHNR and CDR2 FQNEAQ (reference sequence). Germline trimming cut 5 bases from V and 4 bases from J; bases unmatched to any gene: 7. The CDR3 loop spans 15 amino acids. CDR3 sequence (DNA): TGTGCCAGCAGCACTGCGACAGGGCTTAATGAAAAACTGTTTTTT. It is translated as CASSTATGLNEKLFF.

The chain couples TRBV5-1 to TRBJ1-2; possible D gene TRBD1, 6 bases. This CDR3 has 13 residues. Germline V lookup: CDR1 SGHRS, CDR2 YFSETQ. V shed 5 bases and J shed 3 bases, with 11 bases lying between them. CDR3 protein: CASSEQGDYGYTF. Here the CDR3 DNA reads TGCGCCAGCAGTGAACAGGGAGACTATGGCTACACCTTC.

The chain employs TRBV7-2 and TRBJ2-7; D is possibly TRBD1 (6 bases). This CDR3 has 15 residues. Germline loops: CDR1 SGHTA, CDR2 FQGNSA. Trimming took 0 bases from V and 2 from J, leaving 11 bases between them. Written as DNA, the CDR3 is TGTGCCAGCAGCTTAGCACAGGGAAAAGCCTACGAGCAGTACTTC. Amino acid sequence: CASSLAQGKAYEQYF.

The J gene is TRBJ2-1, the V gene TRBV7-9; D is possibly TRBD1 or TRBD2 (5 bases each). V was clipped by 2 bases and J by 4 bases, with 21 bases between them. Germline assignment: CDR1 SEHNR and CDR2 FQNEAQ (reference sequence). This CDR3 comprises 18 residues. CDR3 amino acids: CASSLTLGVGKRYNEQFF. The CDR3, as DNA: TGTGCCAGCAGCTTAACCCTGGGGGTGGGAAAAAGATACAATGAGCAGTTCTTC.

The V call is TRBV4-1, the J call TRBJ2-7, with a tentative D call TRBD1 (5 bases). The CDR3 extends over 14 amino acids. Trimming stripped 4 bases from V and 2 bases from J, with 12 bases between. Germline loops: CDR1 MGHRA, CDR2 YSYEKL. CDR3 in amino acids: CASSRRGSAYEQYF. The CDR3, as DNA: TGCGCCAGCAGCCGTAGGGGAAGTGCCTACGAGCAGTACTTC.

The chain couples TRBV6-2 or TRBV6-3 to TRBJ2-3; D might be TRBD1 (6 bases). Trimming shortened V by 4 bases and J by 5 bases, and 16 bases separated the two germline ends. The CDR3 is made up of 15 amino acids. The germline V gene has CDR1 MNHEY and CDR2 SVGEGT. The CDR3 here is CASSFIQGYIDTQYF. As DNA, the CDR3 is TGTGCCAGCAGTTTTATACAGGGTTATATAGATACGCAGTATTTT.

V is TRBV6-5 and J is TRBJ2-1; D gene ambiguous. The length of the CDR3 is 15 residues. Per germline, CDR1 MNHEY and CDR2 SVGAGI. The germline V and J ends were trimmed by 0 bases and 0 bases, with 6 bases remaining between them. The CDR3 sequence is CASSYSISSYNEQFF. The DNA for the CDR3 is TGTGCCAGCAGTTACTCGATCAGCTCCTACAATGAGCAGTTCTTC.

CDR3 in DNA: TGTGCCAGCTCACCACTGATGGATACGCAGTATTTT. It encodes CASSPLMDTQYF. The rearrangement joins TRBV18 to TRBJ2-3; D unresolved. CDR1 and CDR2 (germline): KGHSH, LQKENI. CDR3 length: 12 residues. The germline V and J ends were trimmed by 1 base and 6 bases, with 5 bases remaining between them.

V and J are TRBV5-5 and TRBJ1-4; 9 bases match TRBD1. The germline V gene encodes CDR1 SGHKS and CDR2 YYEKEE (reference sequence). Trimming at V came to 4 bases and at J to 6 bases, leaving 7 bases not matched to a gene. The CDR3 is made up of 15 amino acids. The CDR3: CASSRTGTGYEKLFF. The CDR3 DNA reads TGTGCCAGCAGCCGAACCGGGACAGGGTATGAAAAACTGTTTTTT.

The rearrangement uses TRBV27 and TRBJ2-3; D might be TRBD1 (6 bases). This CDR3 is built from 11 residues. Per the germline V gene, CDR1 is MNHEY and CDR2 is SMNVEV (reference sequence). V was shortened by 8 bases and J by 6 bases, with 9 bases between the two germline ends. CDR3 amino acids: CASSTGDTQYF. The CDR3 region has the DNA TGTGCCAGCTCTACAGGGGATACGCAGTATTTT.

This rearrangement joins TRBV7-2 to TRBJ2-5, with 16 positions matching TRBD2. CDR3 length: 19 residues. Germline CDR1 is SGHTA and CDR2 is FQGNSA. The V segment lost 7 bases and the J segment 4 bases; nucleotides outside the gene matches: 15. The CDR3 bases are TGTGCCAGCACCCCTCCGGGACTAGCGGGGGGGGTTGTCGGAGAGACCCAGTACTTC. This encodes CASTPPGLAGGVVGETQYF.

CDR3 bases: TGTGCCATCCCTGAGGGGCTTCCATCCTACGAGCAGTACTTC. Translated: CAIPEGLPSYEQYF. The chain joins TRBV2 to TRBJ2-7, with D perhaps assigned TRBD1 or TRBD2 (5 bases each). With 10 bases removed from V and 1 base from J, the gap between germline ends came to 17 bases. The length of the CDR3 is 14 residues. Germline lookup yields CDR1 SNHLY and CDR2 FYNNEI. The whole variable domain, remainder taken from reference TRBV2 and TRBJ2-7, is EPEVTQTPSHQVTQMGQEVILRCVPISNHLYFYWYRQILGQKVEFLVSFYNNEISEKSEIFDDQFSVERPDGSNFTLKIRSTKLEDSAMYFCAIPEGLPSYEQYFGPGTRLTVT.

This clone was observed a single time. J is TRBJ2-1 and V is TRBV2; 14 bases fit TRBD2. Germline V gene lookup returns CDR1 SNHLY and CDR2 FYNNEI. The CDR3 covers 16 residues. Trimming at V came to 7 bases and at J to 10 bases, leaving 12 bases not matched to a gene. In DNA form, the CDR3 reads TGTGCCAGCAACCTCCCGACTAGCGGGGGGGCGTACGAGCAGTTCTTC. This gives the protein CASNLPTSGGAYEQFF.

The V and J genes are TRBV9 and TRBJ2-5; TRBD2 matches at 7 bases. The V and J ends lost 0 bases and 5 bases, in that order; junction bases with no gene match: 4. Germline-derived CDR1 and CDR2 are SGDLS and YYNGEE. This CDR3 has 14 residues. CDR3 sequence reads: CASSVEGGIETQYF. DNA for the CDR3: TGTGCCAGCAGCGTAGAGGGAGGGATTGAGACCCAGTACTTC.

This sequence joins TRBV7-9 and TRBJ1-2; TRBD1 is a possible D gene (5 bases). Looked up from germline, CDR1 is SEHNR and CDR2 is FQNEAQ (reference sequence). This CDR3 has 9 residues. The V and J ends lost 11 bases and 8 bases respectively, with 9 bases between them. The CDR3 sequence is CAAGAGYTF. The CDR3 DNA sequence: TGTGCCGCTGGGGCCGGCTACACCTTC.

This clone occurred once. This sequence joins TRBV6-5 and TRBJ1-4; 9 positions match TRBD1. This CDR3 is 14 amino acids long. Germline trimming cut 10 bases from V and 10 bases from J; bases unmatched to any gene: 13. CDR1 is MNHEY, CDR2 SVGAGI, per germline. CDR3 coding DNA: TGTGCCACGATCCAGGGACAGGGAAGTGGAAAACTGTTTTTT. It is translated as CATIQGQGSGKLFF.

V and J are TRBV6-5 and TRBJ1-1, with a possible D match to TRBD1 (5 bases). The germline V and J ends were trimmed by 10 bases and 2 bases, with 20 bases remaining between them. Germline loops: CDR1 MNHEY, CDR2 SVGAGI. This CDR3 has 15 residues. CDR3 nucleotides: TGTGCCACCTTCTCCCCGGGACTCAGAAACACTGAAGCTTTCTTT. It codes for CATFSPGLRNTEAFF.

The chain links TRBV27 to TRBJ1-1; 8 bases map to TRBD1. V trimming: 6 bases; J trimming: 4 bases; junction bases outside the gene matches: 10. Germline V gene lookup returns CDR1 MNHEY and CDR2 SMNVEV (reference sequence). The length of the CDR3 is 15 residues. CDR3: CASSLISTGGTEAFF. CDR3 bases: TGTGCCAGCAGCCTAATTTCAACAGGGGGCACTGAAGCTTTCTTT.

V is TRBV20-1 and J is TRBJ2-3; perhaps TRBD2 as D (7 bases). The CDR3 covers 17 residues. Trimming removed 3 bases at V and 0 bases at J, with 19 bases between. Germline CDR1 is DFQATT and CDR2 is SNEGSKA (reference sequence). The CDR3 DNA reads TGCAGTGCTAGTCAGGCGGGGGCTGTTTGGAGCACAGATACGCAGTATTTT. Protein sequence: CSASQAGAVWSTDTQYF.

The rearrangement joins TRBV11-2 to TRBJ2-7; 10 nucleotides match TRBD2. The CDR3 is made up of 16 amino acids. V trimming: 2 bases; J trimming: 3 bases; junction bases outside the gene matches: 7. CDR1 is SGHAT and CDR2 is FQNNGV in the germline V gene. The chain's CDR3 is CASSLSSGGAYYEQYF. Written as DNA, the CDR3 is TGTGCCAGCAGCTTATCCAGCGGGGGGGCGTACTACGAGCAGTACTTC.

The chain is built from TRBV4-3 and TRBJ2-5, with 12 positions matching TRBD1. The CDR3 is 15 amino acids. Germline CDR1 is LGHNA and CDR2 is YSLEER. The V segment lost 2 bases and the J segment 5 bases; nucleotides outside the gene matches: 3. The CDR3 DNA reads as TGCGCCAGCAGCCAAAGGGACAGGGGGCAGGAGACCCAGTACTTC. It translates to CASSQRDRGQETQYF.

The rearrangement joins TRBV6-5 to TRBJ2-7, with unresolved D. Between the trimmed V and J ends, which lost 0 bases and 2 bases, there was a span of 5 bases. This CDR3 has 13 amino acids. Germline V gene data show CDR1 as MNHEY and CDR2 as SVGAGI. The chain's CDR3 is CASSYSEAYEQYF. CDR3 sequence (DNA): TGTGCCAGCAGTTACTCGGAAGCCTACGAGCAGTACTTC.

This chain connects TRBV14 to TRBJ1-1; the D is unclear. The CDR3 has 13 residues. Germline CDR1 is SGHDN and CDR2 is FVKESK. Trimming left V 5 bases short and J 0 bases short, with 7 bases between. The CDR3 DNA is TGTGCCAGCAGCAGCCACATGAACACTGAAGCTTTCTTT. Its translation is CASSSHMNTEAFF.

The chain combines TRBV5-1 with TRBJ1-2, with 11 bases matching TRBD1. Trimming cost V 3 bases and J 4 bases; bases outside gene matches: 8. The length of the CDR3 is 16 residues. Germline assignment: CDR1 SGHRS and CDR2 YFSETQ. This CDR3 is CASSSTGTGGIYGYTF. The CDR3 DNA follows: TGCGCCAGCAGCTCGACCGGGACAGGGGGAATCTATGGCTACACCTTC.

The CDR3 region has the DNA TGCGCCAGCTCGAGAGGGGACGGTCAGCCCCAGCATTTT. Protein sequence: CASSRGDGQPQHF. The rearrangement links TRBV10-2 to TRBJ1-5; weak D call: TRBD1 (5 bases). Germline assignment: CDR1 WSHSY and CDR2 SAAADI. Trimming stripped 8 bases from V and 6 bases from J, with 14 bases between. CDR3 length equals 13 residues.

The count of this clone is one. This chain connects TRBV9 to TRBJ1-1; D not certain. Germline V gene data show CDR1 as SGDLS and CDR2 as YYNGEE. V lost 4 bases, J lost 1 base, and 8 bases lay in between. The CDR3 sequence is 13 residues long. CDR3 DNA sequence: TGTGCCAGCAGCCAAAGTCCGAACACTGAAGCTTTCTTT. Translated, it gives CASSQSPNTEAFF.

V usage is TRBV6-5 and J usage is TRBJ2-7; D unclear. CDR3 length: 14 amino acids. V dropped 6 bases and J dropped 3 bases, with 15 bases sitting between them. Germline V gene data show CDR1 as MNHEY and CDR2 as SVGAGI. The chain's CDR3 is CASSLDQPGYEQYF. The CDR3 coding sequence is TGTGCCAGCAGCCTGGACCAACCCGGCTACGAGCAGTACTTC.

This chain connects TRBV19 to TRBJ2-3; 12 bases are a match to TRBD1. The CDR3 totals 15 residues. The ends lost 6 bases at V and 2 bases at J; junction bases unmatched: 3. In germline, CDR1 is LNHDA, CDR2 SQIVND (reference sequence). The CDR3 DNA reads TGTGCCAGTAGCGCGGGACAGGGGGCCACAGATACGCAGTATTTT. Amino acids: CASSAGQGATDTQYF.

V usage is TRBV4-1 and J usage is TRBJ2-2; the match to TRBD2 covers 10 bases. The CDR3 runs to 17 residues. V trimming: 4 bases; J trimming: 1 base; junction bases outside the gene matches: 6. Looked up from germline, CDR1 is MGHRA and CDR2 is YSYEKL. The DNA of the CDR3 is TGCGCCAGCAGCCGGCGTCTAGCGGGGGTGAACACCGGGGAGCTGTTTTTT. Translated, it gives CASSRRLAGVNTGELFF.